The present T cell receptor (beta chain) was sequenced within a study of molecular identifiers for immune sequencing clone quantification. This clonotype was seen ten or more times. Germline-derived CDR1 and CDR2 are SNHLY and FYNNEI. The CDR3 length is 12 residues. Between the trimmed V and J ends, which lost 9 bases and 1 base, there was a span of 10 bases. TCRdb ran MiXCR on the PCR reads and lists one entry per CDR3 protein. Among over 600,000 distinct CDR3 sequences, 15% to 20% were seen once, and the ten largest hold 0.85% to 0.9%. Sorting recovered naive CD8 T cells on a CD8+CD4-CCR7+CD45RA+ profile.

The receptor was isolated from a human donor in good health. Some libraries in this study had Jurkat cell RNA spiked in. The rearrangement uses TRBV2 and TRBJ2-7; D is undetermined. Sequenced input: naive CD8+ T cells from blood, with Jurkat cell RNA spiked in. Subset denoted: FACS-sorted CD8+CD4-CCR7+CD45RA+ naive T cells. The CDR3 DNA reads as TGTGCCAGTAGAGCCAAGTCCTACGAGCAGTACTTC. It encodes CASRAKSYEQYF.